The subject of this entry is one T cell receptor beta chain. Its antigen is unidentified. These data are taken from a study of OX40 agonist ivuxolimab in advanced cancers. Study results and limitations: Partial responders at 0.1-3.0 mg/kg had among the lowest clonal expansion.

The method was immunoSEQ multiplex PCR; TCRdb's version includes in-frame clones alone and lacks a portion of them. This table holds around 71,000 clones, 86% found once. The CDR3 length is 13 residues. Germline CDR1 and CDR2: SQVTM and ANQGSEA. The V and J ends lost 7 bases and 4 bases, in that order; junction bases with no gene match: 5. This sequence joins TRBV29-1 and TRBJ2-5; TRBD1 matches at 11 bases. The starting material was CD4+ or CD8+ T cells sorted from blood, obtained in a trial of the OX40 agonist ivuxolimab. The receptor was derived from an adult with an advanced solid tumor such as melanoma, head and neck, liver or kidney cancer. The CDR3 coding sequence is TGCAGCGGGCGGACAGGGGGCCTAGAGACCCAGTACTTC. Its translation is CSGRTGGLETQYF.